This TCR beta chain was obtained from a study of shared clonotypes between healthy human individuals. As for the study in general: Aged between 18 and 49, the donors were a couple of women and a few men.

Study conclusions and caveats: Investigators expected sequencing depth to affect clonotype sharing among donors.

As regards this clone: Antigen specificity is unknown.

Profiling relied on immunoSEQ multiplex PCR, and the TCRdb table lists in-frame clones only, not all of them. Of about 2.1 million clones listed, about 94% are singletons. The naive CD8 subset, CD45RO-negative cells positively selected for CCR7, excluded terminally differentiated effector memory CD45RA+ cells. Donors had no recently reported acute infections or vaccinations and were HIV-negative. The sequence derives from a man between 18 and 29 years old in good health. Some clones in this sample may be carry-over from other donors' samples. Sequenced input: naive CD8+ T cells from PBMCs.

Written as DNA, the CDR3 is TGTGCCAGCAGCCCTGGCGGGGGGAGCACAGATACGCAGTATTTT. Protein product: CASSPGGGSTDTQYF. This rearrangement joins TRBV13 to TRBJ2-3; 8 bases agree with TRBD2. CDR3 length: 15 amino acids. The junction had 4 bases not matched to a gene; V was cut back by 5 bases and J by 0 bases. Germline V gives CDR1 PRHDT, CDR2 FYEKMQ (reference sequence). Drawing the rest from reference TRBV13 and TRBJ2-3, the complete variable domain is AAGVIQSPRHLIKEKRETATLKCYPIPRHDTVYWYQQGPGQDPQFLISFYEKMQSDKGSIPDRFSAQQFSDYHSELNMSSLELGDSALYFCASSPGGGSTDTQYFGPGTRLTVL.